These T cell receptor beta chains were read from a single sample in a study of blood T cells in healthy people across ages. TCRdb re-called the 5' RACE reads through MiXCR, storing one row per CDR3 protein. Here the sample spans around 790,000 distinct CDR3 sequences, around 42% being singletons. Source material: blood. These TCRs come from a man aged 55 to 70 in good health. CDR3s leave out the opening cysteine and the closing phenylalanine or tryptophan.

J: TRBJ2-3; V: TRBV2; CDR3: ASSEEGWHTQY
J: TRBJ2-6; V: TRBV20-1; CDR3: SASSRSSGANVLT
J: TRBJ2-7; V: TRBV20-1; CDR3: SARDPPSGAFYEQY
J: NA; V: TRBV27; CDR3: ASSHKIGPFEQY
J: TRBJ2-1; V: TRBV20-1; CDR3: SAMARGGHSYNEQF
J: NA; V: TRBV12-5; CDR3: ASGVAVNYEQY
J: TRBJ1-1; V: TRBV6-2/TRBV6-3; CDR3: ASSYSDRLKAF
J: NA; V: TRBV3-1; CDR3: ASKWGTGDYEQY
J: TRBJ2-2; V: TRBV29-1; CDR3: SVEEGGSNAGELF
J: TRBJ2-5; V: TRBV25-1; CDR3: ASSDSGSGGFRETQY
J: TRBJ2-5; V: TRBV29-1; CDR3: SVLVKDRGY
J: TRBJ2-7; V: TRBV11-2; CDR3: ASTFLAGTYEQY
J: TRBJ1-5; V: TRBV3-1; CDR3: ASSLGVGPSNQPQH
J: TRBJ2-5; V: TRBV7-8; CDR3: ASSSETGLQETQY
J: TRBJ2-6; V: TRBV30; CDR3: AWRQGSSGANVLT